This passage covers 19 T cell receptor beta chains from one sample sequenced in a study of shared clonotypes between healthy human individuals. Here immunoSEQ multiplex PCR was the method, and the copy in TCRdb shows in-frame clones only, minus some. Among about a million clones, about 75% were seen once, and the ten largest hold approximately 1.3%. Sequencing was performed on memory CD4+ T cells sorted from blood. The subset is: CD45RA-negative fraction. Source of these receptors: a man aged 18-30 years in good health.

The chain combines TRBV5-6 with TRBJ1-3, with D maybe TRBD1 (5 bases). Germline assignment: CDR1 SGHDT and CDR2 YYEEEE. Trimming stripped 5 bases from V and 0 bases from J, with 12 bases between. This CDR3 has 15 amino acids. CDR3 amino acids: CASRSWGLSGNTIYF. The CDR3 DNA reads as TGTGCCAGCAGATCGTGGGGCCTCTCTGGAAACACCATATATTTT.

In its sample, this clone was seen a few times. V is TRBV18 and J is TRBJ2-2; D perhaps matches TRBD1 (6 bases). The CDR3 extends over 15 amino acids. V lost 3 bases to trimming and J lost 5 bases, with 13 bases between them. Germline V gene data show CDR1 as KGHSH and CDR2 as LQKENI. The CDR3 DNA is TGTGCCAGCTCACCCATTCCGGGACAAACCGGGGAGCTGTTTTTT. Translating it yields CASSPIPGQTGELFF.

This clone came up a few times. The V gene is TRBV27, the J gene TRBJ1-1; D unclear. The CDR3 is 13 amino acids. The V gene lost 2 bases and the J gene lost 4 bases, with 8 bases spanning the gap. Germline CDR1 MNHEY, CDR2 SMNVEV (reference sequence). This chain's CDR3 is CASSLRPPTEAFF. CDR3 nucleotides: TGTGCCAGCAGTTTACGGCCCCCCACTGAAGCTTTCTTT.

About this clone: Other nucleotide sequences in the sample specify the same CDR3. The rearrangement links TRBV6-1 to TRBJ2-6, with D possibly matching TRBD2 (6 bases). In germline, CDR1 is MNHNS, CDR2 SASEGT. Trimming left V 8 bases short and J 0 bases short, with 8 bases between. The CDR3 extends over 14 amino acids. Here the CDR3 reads CASVGGSGANVLTF. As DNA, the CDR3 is TGTGCCAGCGTGGGGGGCTCTGGGGCCAACGTCCTGACTTTC.

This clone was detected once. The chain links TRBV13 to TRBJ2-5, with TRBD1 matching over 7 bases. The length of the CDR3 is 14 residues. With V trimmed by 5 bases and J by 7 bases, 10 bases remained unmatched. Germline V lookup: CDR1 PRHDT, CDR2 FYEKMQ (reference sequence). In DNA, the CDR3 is TGTGCCAGCAGCCCCTCGCGACAGGGTGGGACCCAGTACTTC. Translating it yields CASSPSRQGGTQYF.

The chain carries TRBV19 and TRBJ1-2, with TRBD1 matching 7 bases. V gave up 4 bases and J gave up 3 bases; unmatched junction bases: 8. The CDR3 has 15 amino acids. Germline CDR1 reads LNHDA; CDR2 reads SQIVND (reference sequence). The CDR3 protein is CASSTGTVMDYGYTF. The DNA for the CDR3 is TGTGCCAGTAGTACGGGGACAGTGATGGACTATGGCTACACCTTC.

DNA for the CDR3: TGTGCCAGCAGTTTTCAGGCGGACCACACTGAAGCTTTCTTT. It specifies CASSFQADHTEAFF. V usage is TRBV27 and J usage is TRBJ1-1; D uncertain. Trimming left V 3 bases short and J 3 bases short, with 11 bases between. Germline-derived CDR1 and CDR2 are MNHEY and SMNVEV (reference sequence). The length of the CDR3 is 14 residues.

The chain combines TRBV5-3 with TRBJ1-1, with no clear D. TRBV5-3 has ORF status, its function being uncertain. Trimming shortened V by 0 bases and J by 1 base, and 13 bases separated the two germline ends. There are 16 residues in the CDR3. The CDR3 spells CARSLAMRGPNTEAFF. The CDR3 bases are TGTGCCAGAAGCTTGGCCATGAGAGGACCGAACACTGAAGCTTTCTTT.

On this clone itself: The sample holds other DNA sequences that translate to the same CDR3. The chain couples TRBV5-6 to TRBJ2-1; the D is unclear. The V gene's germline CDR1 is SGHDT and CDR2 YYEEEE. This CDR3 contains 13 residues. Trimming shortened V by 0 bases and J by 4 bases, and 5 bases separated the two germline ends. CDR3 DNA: TGTGCCAGCAGCTTGGACAGATACAATGAGCAGTTCTTC. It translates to CASSLDRYNEQFF.

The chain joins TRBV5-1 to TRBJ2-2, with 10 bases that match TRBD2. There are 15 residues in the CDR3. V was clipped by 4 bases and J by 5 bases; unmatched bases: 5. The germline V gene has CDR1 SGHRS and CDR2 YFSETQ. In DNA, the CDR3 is TGCGCCAGCAGCCTACTAGCGGGAATGACCGGGGAGCTGTTTTTT. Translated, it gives CASSLLAGMTGELFF.

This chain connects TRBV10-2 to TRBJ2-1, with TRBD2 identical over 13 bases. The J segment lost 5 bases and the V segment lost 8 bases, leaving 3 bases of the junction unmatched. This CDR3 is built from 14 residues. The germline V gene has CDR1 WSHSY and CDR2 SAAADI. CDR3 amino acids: CASEGLAGHNEQFF. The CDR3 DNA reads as TGCGCCAGCGAGGGACTAGCGGGACACAATGAGCAGTTCTTC.

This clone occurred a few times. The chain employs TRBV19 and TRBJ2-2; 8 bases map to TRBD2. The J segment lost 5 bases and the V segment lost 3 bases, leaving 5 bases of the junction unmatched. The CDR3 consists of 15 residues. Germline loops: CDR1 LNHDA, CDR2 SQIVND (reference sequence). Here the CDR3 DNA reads TGTGCCAGTAGTATGGGACTAGGGCAGACCGGGGAGCTGTTTTTT. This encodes CASSMGLGQTGELFF.

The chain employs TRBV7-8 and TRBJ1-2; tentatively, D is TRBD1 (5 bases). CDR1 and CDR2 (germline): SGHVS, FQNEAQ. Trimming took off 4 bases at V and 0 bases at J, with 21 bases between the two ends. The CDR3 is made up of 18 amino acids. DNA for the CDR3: TGTGCCAGCAGCTCCCTACCGAGACAGAACCAACCTAACTATGGCTACACCTTC. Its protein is CASSSLPRQNQPNYGYTF. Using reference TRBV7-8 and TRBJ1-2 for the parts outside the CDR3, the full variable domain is GAGVSQSPRYKVAKRGQDVALRCDPISGHVSLFWYQQALGQGPEFLTYFQNEAQLDKSGLPSDRFFAERPEGSVSTLKIQRTQQEDSAVYLCASSSLPRQNQPNYGYTFGSGTRLTVV.

CDR3: CSVDWGASTDTQYF. The CDR3 DNA is TGCAGCGTGGACTGGGGGGCTAGCACAGATACGCAGTATTTT. V and J are TRBV29-1 and TRBJ2-3; D is perhaps TRBD1 or TRBD2 (6 bases each). Trimming stripped 6 bases from V and 0 bases from J, with 13 bases between. CDR1 is SQVTM and CDR2 is ANQGSEA in the germline V gene. This CDR3 is built from 14 residues.

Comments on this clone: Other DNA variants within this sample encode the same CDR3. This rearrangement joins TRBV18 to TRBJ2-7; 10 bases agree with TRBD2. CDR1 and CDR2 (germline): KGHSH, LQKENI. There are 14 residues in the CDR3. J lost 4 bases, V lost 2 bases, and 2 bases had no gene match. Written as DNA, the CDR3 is TGTGCCAGCTCACCATCTAGCGGGGGTTACGAGCAGTACTTC. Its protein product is CASSPSSGGYEQYF. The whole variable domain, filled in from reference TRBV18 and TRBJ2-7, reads NAGVMQNPRHLVRRRGQEARLRCSPMKGHSHVYWYRQLPEEGLKFMVYLQKENIIDESGMPKERFSAEFPKEGPSILRIQQVVRGDSAAYFCASSPSSGGYEQYFGPGTRLTVT.

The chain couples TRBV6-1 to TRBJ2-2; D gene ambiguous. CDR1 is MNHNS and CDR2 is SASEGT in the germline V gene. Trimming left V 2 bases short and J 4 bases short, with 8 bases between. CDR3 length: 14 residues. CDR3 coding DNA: TGTGCCAGCAGTGAACTAGTCGGCACCGGGGAGCTGTTTTTT. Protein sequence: CASSELVGTGELFF.

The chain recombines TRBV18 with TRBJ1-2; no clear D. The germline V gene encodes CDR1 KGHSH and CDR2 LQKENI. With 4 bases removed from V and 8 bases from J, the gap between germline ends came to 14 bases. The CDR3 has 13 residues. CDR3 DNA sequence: TGTGCCAGCTCACAAGACCTGGTGGAAGGCTACACCTTC. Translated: CASSQDLVEGYTF.

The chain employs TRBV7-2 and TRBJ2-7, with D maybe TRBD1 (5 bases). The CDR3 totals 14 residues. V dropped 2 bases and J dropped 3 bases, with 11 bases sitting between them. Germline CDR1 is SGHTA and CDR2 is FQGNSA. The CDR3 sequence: CASSLQGSLYEQYF. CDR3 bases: TGTGCCAGCAGCTTACAGGGTTCCCTCTACGAGCAGTACTTC.

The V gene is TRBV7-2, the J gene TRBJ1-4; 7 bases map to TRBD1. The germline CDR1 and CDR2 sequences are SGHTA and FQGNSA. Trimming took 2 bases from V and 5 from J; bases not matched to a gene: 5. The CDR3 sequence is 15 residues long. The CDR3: CASSLSGDRNEKLFF. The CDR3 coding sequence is TGTGCCAGCAGCTTATCCGGGGACAGAAATGAAAAACTGTTTTTT.